This T cell receptor beta chain derives from a study of Ad26.COV2.S vaccination and SARS-CoV-2 variants. Comment on this clone: The identical CDR3 is also encoded by other nucleotide sequences in the sample.

This CDR3 comprises 14 residues. Germline assignment: CDR1 SGHTA and CDR2 FQGTGA. V lost 0 bases, J lost 5 bases, and 7 bases lay in between. Sample treatment: some 19 received Ad26.COV2.S at low or high dose, single or two shots; several received placebo; per-sample allocation not given. Collection of samples fell on day 63 after the first vaccine or placebo injection. Method: immunoSEQ multiplex PCR; TCRdb's copy keeps in-frame clones and lacks some. Of about 480,000 clones listed, around 85% were seen once; the top ten hold more than 10%. The source is a person between 18 and 65 years old who received the Ad26.COV2.S COVID-19 vaccine or a placebo. Sample: peripheral blood, taken in a trial of Ad26.COV2.S vaccine versus placebo. J is TRBJ2-2 and V is TRBV7-3, with D tentatively TRBD2 (5 bases). The DNA for the CDR3 is TGTGCCAGCAGCTTAACATCGGGGACCGGGGAGCTGTTTTTT. This gives the protein CASSLTSGTGELFF. The full variable domain, in which reference TRBV7-3 and TRBJ2-2 provide the parts outside the CDR3, is GAGVSQTPSNKVTEKGKYVELRCDPISGHTALYWYRQSLGQGPEFLIYFQGTGAADDSGLPNDRFFAVRPEGSVSTLKIQRTERGDSAVYLCASSLTSGTGELFFGEGSRLTVL.